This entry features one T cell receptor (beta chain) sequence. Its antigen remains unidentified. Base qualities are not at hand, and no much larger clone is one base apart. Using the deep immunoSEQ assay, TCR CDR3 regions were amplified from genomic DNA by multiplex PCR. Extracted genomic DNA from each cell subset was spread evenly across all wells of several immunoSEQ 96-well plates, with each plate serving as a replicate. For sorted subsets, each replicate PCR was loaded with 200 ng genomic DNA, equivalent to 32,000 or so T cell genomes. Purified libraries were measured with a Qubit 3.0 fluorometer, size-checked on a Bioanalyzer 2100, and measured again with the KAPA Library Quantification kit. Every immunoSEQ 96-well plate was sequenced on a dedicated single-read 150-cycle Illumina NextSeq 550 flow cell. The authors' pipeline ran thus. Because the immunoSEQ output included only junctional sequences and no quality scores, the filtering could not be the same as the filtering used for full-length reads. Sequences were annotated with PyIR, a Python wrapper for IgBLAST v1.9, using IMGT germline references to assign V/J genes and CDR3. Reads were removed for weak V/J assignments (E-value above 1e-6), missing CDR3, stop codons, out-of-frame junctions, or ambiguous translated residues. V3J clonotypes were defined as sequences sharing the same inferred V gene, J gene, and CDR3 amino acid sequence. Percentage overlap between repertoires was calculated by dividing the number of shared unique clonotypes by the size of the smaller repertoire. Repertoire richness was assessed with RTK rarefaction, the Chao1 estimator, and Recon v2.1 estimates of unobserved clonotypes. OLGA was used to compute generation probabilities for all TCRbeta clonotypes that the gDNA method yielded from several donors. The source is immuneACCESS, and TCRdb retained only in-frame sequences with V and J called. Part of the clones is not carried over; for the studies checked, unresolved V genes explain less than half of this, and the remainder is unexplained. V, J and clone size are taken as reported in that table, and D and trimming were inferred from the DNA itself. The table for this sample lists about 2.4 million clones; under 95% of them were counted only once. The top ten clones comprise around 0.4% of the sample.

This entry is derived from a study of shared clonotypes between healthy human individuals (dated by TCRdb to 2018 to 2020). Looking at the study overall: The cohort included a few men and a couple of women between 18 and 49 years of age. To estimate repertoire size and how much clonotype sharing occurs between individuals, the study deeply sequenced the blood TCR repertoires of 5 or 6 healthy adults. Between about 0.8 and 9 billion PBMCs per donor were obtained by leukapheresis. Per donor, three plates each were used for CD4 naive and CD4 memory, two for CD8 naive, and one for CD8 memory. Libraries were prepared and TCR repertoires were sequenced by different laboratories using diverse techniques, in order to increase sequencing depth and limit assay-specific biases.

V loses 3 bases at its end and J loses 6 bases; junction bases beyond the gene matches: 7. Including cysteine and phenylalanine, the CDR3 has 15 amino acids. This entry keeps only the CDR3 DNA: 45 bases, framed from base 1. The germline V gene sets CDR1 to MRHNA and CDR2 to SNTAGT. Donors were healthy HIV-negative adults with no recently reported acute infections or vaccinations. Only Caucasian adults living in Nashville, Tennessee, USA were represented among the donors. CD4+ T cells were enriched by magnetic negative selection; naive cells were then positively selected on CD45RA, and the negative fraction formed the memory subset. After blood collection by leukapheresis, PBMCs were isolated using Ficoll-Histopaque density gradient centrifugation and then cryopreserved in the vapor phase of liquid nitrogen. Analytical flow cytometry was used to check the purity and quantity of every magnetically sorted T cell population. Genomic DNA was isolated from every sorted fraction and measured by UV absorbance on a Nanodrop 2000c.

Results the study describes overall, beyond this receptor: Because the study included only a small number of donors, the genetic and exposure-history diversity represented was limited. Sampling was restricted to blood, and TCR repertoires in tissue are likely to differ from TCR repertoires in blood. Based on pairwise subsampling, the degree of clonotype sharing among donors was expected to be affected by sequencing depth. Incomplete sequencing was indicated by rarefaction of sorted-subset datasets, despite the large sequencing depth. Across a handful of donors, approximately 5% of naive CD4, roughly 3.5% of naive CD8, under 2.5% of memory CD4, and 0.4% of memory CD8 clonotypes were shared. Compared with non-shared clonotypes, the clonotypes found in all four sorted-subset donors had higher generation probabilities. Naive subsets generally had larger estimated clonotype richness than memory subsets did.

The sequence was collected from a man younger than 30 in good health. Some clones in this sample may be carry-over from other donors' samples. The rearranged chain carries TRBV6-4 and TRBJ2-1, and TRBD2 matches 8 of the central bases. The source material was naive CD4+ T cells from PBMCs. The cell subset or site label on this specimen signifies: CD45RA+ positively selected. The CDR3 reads CASSDPGRALNEQFF. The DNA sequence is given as TGTGCCAGCAGTGATCCCGGGAGGGCCCTCAATGAGCAGTTCTTC.